This T cell receptor beta chain was sequenced for a study of T-cell memory formation after mild COVID-19. Background on the study: Clusters of TCRs were largely donor specific. Study results and caveats: Of the contracting clones, CD4+ ones lay mainly in CM and EM, and CD8+ ones in EMRA.

MiXCR, applied by TCRdb to the 5' RACE reads, yields one record per CDR3 protein. The repertoire holds around 440,000 distinct CDR3 sequences, with 18% as singletons. CDR3 length: 15 residues. J gave up 0 bases and V 4 bases, and 6 bases lay outside the gene matches. The germline V gene has CDR1 SGHRS and CDR2 YFSETQ. This clonotype was seen a few times. Its target is unknown. Material for sequencing was PBMCs or a T cell subset sorted from them (not recorded which). The rearrangement uses TRBV5-1 and TRBJ2-5, with 7 positions matching TRBD1. The receptor was derived from an adult woman who had mild COVID-19 (a few samples of this study predate the infection). Cell type and time point are not known. The CDR3 DNA reads as TGCGCCAGCAGCCAGGGGGACCTGTACCAAGAGACCCAGTACTTC. It specifies CASSQGDLYQETQYF.